Below, 25 T cell receptor beta chains from the same sample are listed, as sequenced in a study of T-cell memory formation after mild COVID-19. TCRdb re-derived calls from the 5' RACE reads in MiXCR, one entry per CDR3 protein. The sample shows 170,000 or so distinct CDR3 sequences, about 20% of them seen only once. The sample consisted of PBMCs or a T cell subset sorted from them (not recorded which). These receptors originate from an adult woman who had mild COVID-19 (a few samples of this study predate the infection). Cell type and time point are not known.

This clonotype was seen a few times. This sequence joins TRBV6-2 or TRBV6-3 and TRBJ2-2; the match to TRBD1 covers 7 bases. Per germline, CDR1 MNHEY and CDR2 SVGEGT. The CDR3 has 15 residues. After removal of 7 bases from V and 6 bases from J, the junction contained 11 bases not matched to a gene. CDR3 bases: TGTGCCAGCACATCCGGGACAGAGGATTCCGGGGAGCTGTTTTTT. Amino acid sequence: CASTSGTEDSGELFF.

The CDR3 DNA follows: TGTGCCAGCAGCTTACCGGCGGACGAGCAGTACTTC. This translates into CASSLPADEQYF. The V call is TRBV7-9, the J call TRBJ2-7; D is unclear. The germline CDR1 and CDR2 sequences are SEHNR and FQNEAQ (reference sequence). The CDR3 spans 12 residues. Trimming took 2 bases from V and 5 from J, leaving 7 bases between them. The whole variable domain, remainder taken from reference TRBV7-9 and TRBJ2-7, is DTGVSQNPRHKITKRGQNVTFRCDPISEHNRLYWYRQTLGQGPEFLTYFQNEAQLEKSRLLSDRFSAERPKGSFSTLEIQRTEQGDSAMYLCASSLPADEQYFGPGTRLTVT.

This clonotype was picked up a small number of times. The chain recombines TRBV5-1 with TRBJ1-1; D ambiguous. V lost 4 bases and J 1 base, leaving 8 bases between the germline ends. The length of the CDR3 is 13 residues. Germline V lookup: CDR1 SGHRS, CDR2 YFSETQ. DNA for the CDR3: TGCGCCAGCAGCCTTGAAAGGAACACTGAAGCTTTCTTT. Amino acid sequence: CASSLERNTEAFF.

The chain uses TRBV30 and TRBJ1-1, with a tentative D call TRBD1 (5 bases). The CDR3 length is 14 residues. V was pared by 2 bases and J by 8 bases, with 18 bases between. In germline, CDR1 is GTSNPN, CDR2 SVGIG (reference sequence). This CDR3 is CAWSPAPGSSEAFF. For the CDR3, the DNA is TGTGCCTGGAGTCCCGCTCCAGGGTCATCCGAAGCTTTCTTT.

This clonotype came up a few times. This rearrangement joins TRBV5-5 to TRBJ2-5; D is uncertain. Germline V gene sequence: CDR1 SGHKS, CDR2 YYEKEE (reference sequence). CDR3 length: 17 amino acids. Trimming stripped 1 base from V and 0 bases from J, with 16 bases between. The CDR3 DNA follows: TGTGCCAGCAGCTTGAGCCTAGGTTATGGGGACCAAGAGACCCAGTACTTC. This gives the protein CASSLSLGYGDQETQYF.

This clonotype was picked up a small number of times. The rearrangement links TRBV30 to TRBJ2-7; 7 bases align to TRBD1. V shed 4 bases, J shed 1 base, and the junction held 7 bases outside the gene matches. The CDR3 length is 14 residues. Looked up from germline, CDR1 is GTSNPN and CDR2 is SVGIG (reference sequence). CDR3 DNA sequence: TGTGCCTGGATCCCGACAGGGTCATCCTACGAGCAGTACTTC. Encoded protein: CAWIPTGSSYEQYF.

This clonotype was seen a single time. V is TRBV4-1 and J is TRBJ1-1, with D possibly TRBD1 on 5 matching bases. The CDR3 extends over 13 amino acids. Germline CDR1 MGHRA, CDR2 YSYEKL. The germline V and J ends were trimmed by 0 bases and 8 bases, with 10 bases remaining between them. The CDR3 coding sequence is TGCGCCAGCAGCCAAGATCCGGCAGGGGAAGCTTTCTTT. The encoded protein is CASSQDPAGEAFF.

The chain combines TRBV7-9 with TRBJ1-1; D might be TRBD1 (5 bases). Germline CDR1 is SEHNR and CDR2 is FQNEAQ (reference sequence). Trimming removed 3 bases from V and 1 base from J, with 21 bases in between. The CDR3 is 18 amino acids. CDR3 residues: CASSFRDADPPPNTEAFF. In DNA, the CDR3 is TGTGCCAGCAGCTTTCGGGACGCCGATCCTCCCCCGAACACTGAAGCTTTCTTT.

This clonotype has a handful of counts. The chain combines TRBV9 with TRBJ2-7, with 7 bases that match TRBD2. The CDR3 has 15 amino acids. Germline assignment: CDR1 SGDLS and CDR2 YYNGEE. The V segment lost 4 bases and the J segment 2 bases; nucleotides outside the gene matches: 9. CDR3 nucleotides: TGTGCCAGCAGCTCTCAAGCGGGGAGGGCCTACGAGCAGTACTTC. Translating gives CASSSQAGRAYEQYF.

The table lists this clonotype with a few counts. V is TRBV4-1 and J is TRBJ2-5; D unresolved. CDR3 size: 13 residues. Germline CDR1 is MGHRA and CDR2 is YSYEKL. V lost 4 bases and J lost 2, with 8 bases in between. The CDR3 loop reads CASSPQDQETQYF. Written as DNA, the CDR3 is TGCGCCAGCAGCCCCCAGGATCAAGAGACCCAGTACTTC.

In nucleotides, the CDR3 is TGTGCCAGCAGACCTTCGGGCAGCTCGCTTAACTATGGCTACACCTTC. This encodes CASRPSGSSLNYGYTF. The chain is built from TRBV12-3 or TRBV12-4 and TRBJ1-2; D uncertain. The CDR3 is made up of 16 amino acids. Trimming removed 6 bases from V and 1 base from J, with 18 bases in between.

This clonotype appeared a few times. This chain joins TRBV5-1 and TRBJ2-7; tentatively, D is TRBD2 (6 bases). Germline CDR1 reads SGHRS; CDR2 reads YFSETQ. CDR3 length: 15 residues. Trimming left V 0 bases short and J 1 base short, with 11 bases between. The CDR3 bases are TGCGCCAGCAGCTTGGATACAGGACTATCCTACGAGCAGTACTTC. Protein sequence: CASSLDTGLSYEQYF.

The chain combines TRBV9 with TRBJ2-5; possibly TRBD2 for D (5 bases). CDR1 is SGDLS and CDR2 is YYNGEE in the germline V gene. This CDR3 spans 14 amino acids. The V end lost 0 bases, the J end lost 5 bases, and 11 bases lay between the germline ends. CDR3 sequence reads: CASSVAQTGETQYF. The CDR3 coding sequence is TGTGCCAGCAGCGTAGCCCAGACGGGGGAGACCCAGTACTTC.

This clonotype was seen a handful of times. V and J are TRBV6-6 and TRBJ1-5, with D maybe TRBD1 (5 bases). The CDR3 runs to 13 residues. Germline loops: CDR1 MNHNY, CDR2 SVGAGI (reference sequence). V dropped 8 bases and J dropped 1 base, with 9 bases sitting between them. The DNA for the CDR3 is TGTGCCAGCGGCCAGGGAAGCAATCAGCCCCAGCATTTT. Residues: CASGQGSNQPQHF.

V is TRBV15 and J is TRBJ2-3; either TRBD1 or TRBD2 may supply D (5 bases each). Germline values: CDR1 LNHNV, CDR2 YYDKDF (reference sequence). V lost 5 bases to trimming and J lost 4 bases, with 10 bases between them. This CDR3 is built from 13 residues. CDR3: CATSGTYADTQYF. As DNA, the CDR3 is TGTGCCACCAGCGGGACCTATGCAGATACGCAGTATTTT.

The V call is TRBV27, the J call TRBJ1-1; a possible D gene is TRBD1 (6 bases). V was pared by 5 bases and J by 3 bases, with 10 bases between. The CDR3 covers 13 residues. CDR1 and CDR2 (germline): MNHEY, SMNVEV (reference sequence). CDR3 loop: CASSPQGYTEAFF. The CDR3 bases are TGTGCCAGCAGTCCACAGGGTTACACTGAAGCTTTCTTT.

The rearrangement links TRBV7-9 to TRBJ1-2; D remains unclear. CDR1 SEHNR and CDR2 FQNEAQ come from the germline V gene (reference sequence). The V and J ends lost 4 bases and 1 base respectively, with 7 bases between them. CDR3 length: 13 amino acids. CDR3 region: CASSYVDNYGYTF. CDR3 sequence (DNA): TGTGCCAGCAGCTACGTGGATAACTATGGCTACACCTTC.

This clonotype was counted between two and nine times. The chain links TRBV5-6 to TRBJ2-7, with D possibly matching TRBD2 (7 bases). This CDR3 is 15 amino acids long. Trimming removed 5 bases at V and 4 bases at J, with 19 bases between. The germline V gene encodes CDR1 SGHDT and CDR2 YYEEEE. As DNA, the CDR3 is TGTGCCAGCAGATTAAGCGGGACACCCCTTTACGAGCAGTACTTC. It specifies CASRLSGTPLYEQYF.

A few counts support this clonotype. The chain combines TRBV12-3 or TRBV12-4 with TRBJ2-1; 8 bases map to TRBD2. There are 16 residues in the CDR3. V was pared by 7 bases and J by 3 bases, with 11 bases of the junction left unmatched. The CDR3: CASTPKGTRFYNEQFF. The CDR3 coding sequence is TGTGCCAGCACTCCCAAGGGGACTAGATTCTACAATGAGCAGTTCTTC.

This clonotype occurred a few times. The chain uses TRBV7-9 and TRBJ2-3; 8 positions agree with TRBD2. V shed 4 bases and J 6 bases; nucleotides not matched to a gene: 12. Germline assignment: CDR1 SEHNR and CDR2 FQNEAQ (reference sequence). The CDR3 totals 16 residues. CDR3 protein: CASSSDPGLGGDTQYF. The CDR3 DNA follows: TGTGCCAGCAGCTCGGATCCGGGACTAGGTGGGGATACGCAGTATTTT.

CDR3 in DNA: TGTGCCAGCGCTAGTGGGGGGACAGGGTGGACTGAAGCTTTCTTT. This translates into CASASGGTGWTEAFF. This chain joins TRBV7-6 and TRBJ1-1; 9 bases align to TRBD1. This CDR3 region has 15 residues. Germline V gene sequence: CDR1 SGHVS, CDR2 FNYEAQ. Germline trimming cut 8 bases from V and 5 bases from J; bases unmatched to any gene: 12.

The chain employs TRBV7-2 and TRBJ1-5; D remains ambiguous. The CDR3 contains 13 residues. CDR1 and CDR2 (germline): SGHTA, FQGNSA. With 6 bases removed from V and 7 bases from J, the gap between germline ends came to 13 bases. CDR3 amino acids: CASSIDLGQPQHF. The CDR3 region has the DNA TGTGCCAGCAGTATAGACTTAGGACAGCCCCAGCATTTT.

The J gene is TRBJ2-6, the V gene TRBV30; tentatively, D is TRBD1 (6 bases). The CDR3 is 16 amino acids. Trimming cost V 3 bases and J 0 bases, with 12 bases left between them. CDR1 and CDR2 from the germline V gene are GTSNPN and SVGIG (reference sequence). Here the CDR3 DNA reads TGTGCCTGGAGAAACAGGGATGCCTCTGGGGCCAACGTCCTGACTTTC. Translated: CAWRNRDASGANVLTF.

J is TRBJ2-1 and V is TRBV15; D is undetermined. The CDR3 has 14 amino acids. V lost 8 bases and J 2 bases, leaving 13 bases between the germline ends. The V gene's germline CDR1 is LNHNV and CDR2 YYDKDF (reference sequence). The CDR3 DNA reads as TGTGCCACCTCGGGCGGCGCGCCCTACAATGAGCAGTTCTTC. As protein: CATSGGAPYNEQFF.

The V gene is TRBV7-3, the J gene TRBJ2-3; maybe TRBD2 (5 bases). This CDR3 has 15 amino acids. The V gene's germline CDR1 is SGHTA and CDR2 FQGTGA. V dropped 6 bases and J dropped 3 bases, with 16 bases sitting between them. DNA for the CDR3: TGTGCCAGCAGGGGGAGTTTCGCCCCTACAGATACGCAGTATTTT. Translation: CASRGSFAPTDTQYF.